Following are 30 T cell receptor beta chains from one sample sequenced in a study of T-cell memory formation after mild COVID-19. A single record per CDR3 protein comes from TCRdb applying MiXCR to the 5' RACE reads. Among roughly 580,000 distinct CDR3 sequences listed, 15% to 20% were seen once. Sequenced: PBMCs or a T cell subset sorted from them (not recorded which). These receptors all come from an adult woman who had mild COVID-19 (a few samples of this study predate the infection). Cell type and time point are not known.

This chain connects TRBV29-1 to TRBJ2-1; D may match TRBD1 or TRBD2 (7 bases each). Germline V gene data show CDR1 as SQVTM and CDR2 as ANQGSEA. Trimming cost V 7 bases and J 6 bases, with 19 bases left between them. CDR3 length: 14 residues. DNA for the CDR3: TGCAGCGGTGGGGGGGGGACAGTCTTCAATGAGCAGTTCTTC. Amino acid sequence: CSGGGGTVFNEQFF.

This chain's CDR3 is CASSLVGSRGGTEAFF. The CDR3 DNA sequence: TGTGCCAGCAGCTTAGTAGGGAGCAGGGGCGGCACTGAAGCTTTCTTT. The V gene is TRBV7-9, the J gene TRBJ1-1; weak D call: TRBD1 (6 bases). Germline CDR1 and CDR2: SEHNR and FQNEAQ (reference sequence). The CDR3 covers 16 residues. V lost 1 base to trimming and J lost 4 bases, with 16 bases between them.

J is TRBJ1-1 and V is TRBV5-1, with TRBD1 matching 9 bases. Unmatched junction bases numbered 7, after V lost 5 bases and J lost 8 bases. The CDR3 is 13 amino acids. Germline CDR1 reads SGHRS; CDR2 reads YFSETQ. The CDR3 is CASSPQGAGEAFF. The CDR3 region has the DNA TGCGCCAGCAGTCCACAGGGGGCTGGGGAAGCTTTCTTT.

This clonotype occurred a few times. The V gene is TRBV7-9, the J gene TRBJ1-1; possible D gene TRBD1, 5 bases. The CDR3 is 14 amino acids. Germline assignment: CDR1 SEHNR and CDR2 FQNEAQ (reference sequence). Trimming stripped 3 bases from V and 3 bases from J, with 11 bases between. CDR3 loop: CASSLSGRDTEAFF. The DNA for the CDR3 is TGTGCCAGCAGCTTGTCGGGGCGCGACACTGAAGCTTTCTTT.

The chain uses TRBV6-5 and TRBJ2-7, with 10 bases lining up with TRBD1. J was trimmed by 2 bases and V by 0 bases; bases with no gene match: 4. The length of the CDR3 is 16 residues. CDR1 and CDR2 (germline): MNHEY, SVGAGI. For the CDR3, the DNA is TGTGCCAGCAGTTACTCGGGGACAGGGGTTGCCTACGAGCAGTACTTC. The encoded protein is CASSYSGTGVAYEQYF.

This clonotype was counted between two and nine times. The CDR3 sequence: CSVEVYFGSSYEQYF. The CDR3 DNA reads TGCAGCGTTGAGGTTTACTTCGGGTCATCCTACGAGCAGTACTTC. The rearrangement links TRBV29-1 to TRBJ2-7; no firm D call. The V gene lost 3 bases and the J gene lost 1 base, with 16 bases spanning the gap. The germline CDR1 and CDR2 sequences are SQVTM and ANQGSEA. This CDR3 contains 15 residues.

The V and J genes are TRBV7-9 and TRBJ2-3; D is unclear. Trimming shortened V by 8 bases and J by 0 bases, and 12 bases separated the two germline ends. This CDR3 has 14 amino acids. The germline gives CDR1 SEHNR, CDR2 FQNEAQ (reference sequence). The CDR3 loop reads CASGEFRSTDTQYF. Here the CDR3 DNA reads TGTGCCAGCGGCGAGTTCAGGAGCACAGATACGCAGTATTTT.

The chain links TRBV5-5 to TRBJ2-1; 8 nucleotides line up with TRBD1. V shed 0 bases, J shed 4 bases, and the junction held 6 bases outside the gene matches. CDR1 and CDR2 (germline): SGHKS, YYEKEE (reference sequence). The CDR3 runs to 16 residues. For the CDR3, the DNA is TGTGCCAGCAGCTTGGAGGACAGGGTTTCATACAATGAGCAGTTCTTC. This gives the protein CASSLEDRVSYNEQFF.

This clonotype was found a few times. The gene calls are TRBV27 and TRBJ1-4; the match to TRBD1 covers 8 bases. Germline values: CDR1 MNHEY, CDR2 SMNVEV (reference sequence). The CDR3 runs to 16 residues. Unmatched junction bases numbered 13, after V lost 5 bases and J lost 8 bases. In DNA, the CDR3 is TGTGCCAGCAGTCCTCATCTCGGACAGGGCCGCGAAAAACTGTTTTTT. This translates into CASSPHLGQGREKLFF.

This clonotype showed up just a few times. The rearrangement links TRBV7-2 to TRBJ1-1; D is uncertain. V was clipped by 1 base and J by 0 bases, with 9 bases between them. The CDR3 spans 15 residues. Germline lookup yields CDR1 SGHTA and CDR2 FQGNSA. CDR3 nucleotides: TGTGCCAGCAGCTTAGAACCCGCCGTGAACACTGAAGCTTTCTTT. This codes for CASSLEPAVNTEAFF.

V gene TRBV6-5 combines with J gene TRBJ2-2; unclear D gene. Trimming removed 11 bases from V and 5 bases from J, with 15 bases in between. CDR1 MNHEY and CDR2 SVGAGI come from the germline V gene. This CDR3 region has 13 residues. The CDR3 reads CASKKMATGELFF. The CDR3 DNA sequence: TGTGCCTCTAAGAAAATGGCTACCGGGGAGCTGTTTTTT.

The chain uses TRBV3-1 and TRBJ1-2; TRBD1 is a possible D gene (5 bases). CDR1 and CDR2 (germline): LGHDT, YNNKEL (reference sequence). Trimming stripped 4 bases from V and 4 bases from J, with 10 bases between. The length of the CDR3 is 13 residues. CDR3 residues: CASSPDKLYGYTF. CDR3 coding DNA: TGTGCCAGCAGCCCGGACAAACTCTATGGCTACACCTTC. Combining the CDR3 with reference TRBV3-1 and TRBJ1-2 gives the whole variable domain DTAVSQTPKYLVTQMGNDKSIKCEQNLGHDTMYWYKQDSKKFLKIMFSYNNKELIINETVPNRFSPKSPDKAHLNLHINSLELGDSAVYFCASSPDKLYGYTFGSGTRLTVV.

This clonotype was counted between two and nine times. The J gene is TRBJ1-1, the V gene TRBV20-1; unclear D gene. Trimming removed 6 bases from V and 0 bases from J, with 14 bases in between. Germline loops: CDR1 DFQATT, CDR2 SNEGSKA (reference sequence). This CDR3 comprises 14 residues. The CDR3: CSAKKHGMNTEAFF. The CDR3 DNA sequence: TGCAGTGCGAAGAAGCATGGTATGAACACTGAAGCTTTCTTT.

This chain joins TRBV5-1 and TRBJ1-2; TRBD1 agrees at 8 bases. V was clipped by 3 bases and J by 8 bases; unmatched bases: 9. This CDR3 spans 14 amino acids. Germline V CDR1 and CDR2: SGHRS, YFSETQ. The CDR3 DNA reads TGCGCCAGCAGCTCGTTGACAGGGGAGGGCGGCTACACCTTC. Its translation is CASSSLTGEGGYTF.

The chain links TRBV5-4 to TRBJ1-2; the D gene is possibly TRBD1 (5 bases). Germline V lookup: CDR1 SGHNT, CDR2 YYREEE (reference sequence). Trimming took 0 bases from V and 8 from J, leaving 14 bases between them. The CDR3 has 14 residues. CDR3 nucleotides: TGTGCCAGCAGCTTGGGGGAGGGGATGGGCGGCTACACCTTC. Encoded protein: CASSLGEGMGGYTF.

This clonotype occurred many times. At one end, the junction sequence differs from germline, possibly due to a read error. The CDR3 region is CASSPDRGETQYF. The CDR3 DNA sequence: TGCGCCAGCAGCCCGGACAGGGGAGAGACCCAGTACTTC. The chain is built from TRBV7-2 and TRBJ2-5; the match to TRBD1 covers 9 bases. The V gene's germline CDR1 is SGHTA and CDR2 FQGNSA. The CDR3 runs 13 residues.

V gene TRBV7-9 combines with J gene TRBJ1-1; the D is unclear. The CDR3 is 15 amino acids. V lost 1 base, J lost 1 base, and 10 bases lay in between. The V gene's germline CDR1 is SEHNR and CDR2 FQNEAQ (reference sequence). DNA for the CDR3: TGTGCCAGCAGCTTAGAGGCGGCAGAGAACACTGAAGCTTTCTTT. It codes for CASSLEAAENTEAFF. The entire variable domain, with the rest obtained from reference TRBV7-9 and TRBJ1-1, is as follows: DTGVSQNPRHKITKRGQNVTFRCDPISEHNRLYWYRQTLGQGPEFLTYFQNEAQLEKSRLLSDRFSAERPKGSFSTLEIQRTEQGDSAMYLCASSLEAAENTEAFFGQGTRLTVV.

This clonotype was picked up a small number of times. The V call is TRBV30, the J call TRBJ2-7, with TRBD1 as a possible D gene (5 bases). CDR3 size: 12 residues. Germline CDR1 and CDR2: GTSNPN and SVGIG (reference sequence). The ends were cut back, 1 base at V and 5 bases at J, with 9 bases in the middle. The CDR3 sequence: CAWSEQGNEQYF. CDR3 in DNA: TGTGCCTGGAGTGAGCAGGGCAACGAGCAGTACTTC.

V usage is TRBV12-3 or TRBV12-4 and J usage is TRBJ2-3; 13 nucleotides align to TRBD2. This CDR3 has 18 residues. V was pared by 3 bases and J by 1 base, with 7 bases of the junction left unmatched. Here the CDR3 DNA reads TGTGCCAGCAGTTTTCGACTAGCGGGGGGTACTGGCACAGATACGCAGTATTTT. Protein product: CASSFRLAGGTGTDTQYF.

The chain recombines TRBV6-6 with TRBJ1-1; no definite D call. Germline loops: CDR1 MNHNY, CDR2 SVGAGI (reference sequence). The CDR3 length is 14 residues. With 6 bases removed from V and 6 bases from J, the gap between germline ends came to 17 bases. DNA of the CDR3: TGTGCCAGCAGCAAAGGGCCTGCGGCACCTGAAGCTTTCTTT. It encodes CASSKGPAAPEAFF.

This clonotype was found a few times. The rearrangement joins TRBV7-6 to TRBJ2-7; the match to TRBD1 covers 8 bases. The CDR3 has 14 residues. V shed 5 bases and J 2 bases; nucleotides not matched to a gene: 5. Germline V gives CDR1 SGHVS, CDR2 FNYEAQ. DNA of the CDR3: TGTGCCAGCAGCCCGCAGGGACAGGCCTACGAGCAGTACTTC. Its protein is CASSPQGQAYEQYF.

This clonotype was detected a few times. The rearrangement links TRBV12-3 or TRBV12-4 to TRBJ1-1; no firm D call. V shed 3 bases and J shed 1 base, with 12 bases lying between them. CDR3 length: 15 residues. DNA for the CDR3: TGTGCCAGCAGTTTCACGCACCGGGGGAACACTGAAGCTTTCTTT. Translated: CASSFTHRGNTEAFF.

This clonotype has a handful of counts. The V gene is TRBV4-1, the J gene TRBJ2-7, with a possible D match to TRBD2 (5 bases). Germline V gene data show CDR1 as MGHRA and CDR2 as YSYEKL. V lost 1 base to trimming and J lost 7 bases, with 20 bases between them. The CDR3 sequence is 16 residues long. CDR3: CASSQVGIATPGEQYF. As DNA, the CDR3 is TGCGCCAGCAGCCAAGTCGGAATAGCGACTCCTGGGGAGCAGTACTTC.

This clonotype has a handful of counts. The chain joins TRBV7-2 to TRBJ1-6; D gene unclear. CDR1 SGHTA and CDR2 FQGNSA come from the germline V gene. The CDR3 has 14 residues. Trimming cost V 5 bases and J 7 bases, with 12 bases left between them. For the CDR3, the DNA is TGTGCCAGCAGCCCCCGACTTACGAATTCACCCCTCCACTTT. It specifies CASSPRLTNSPLHF.

The chain employs TRBV4-1 and TRBJ2-2; D remains unclear. With 0 bases removed from V and 3 bases from J, the gap between germline ends came to 5 bases. CDR3 length: 14 amino acids. Germline V gene data show CDR1 as MGHRA and CDR2 as YSYEKL. The CDR3 DNA sequence: TGCGCCAGCAGCCAAGAGTCGGACACCGGGGAGCTGTTTTTT. Its protein product is CASSQESDTGELFF.

This clonotype was found a few times. The V gene is TRBV16, the J gene TRBJ1-2; D gene unclear. Germline CDR1 and CDR2: KGHSY and FQNENV. This CDR3 is 13 amino acids long. The ends were cut back, 2 bases at V and 2 bases at J, with 6 bases in the middle. The DNA of the CDR3 is TGTGCCAGCAGCCAACTACAGAACTATGGCTACACCTTC. Its protein product is CASSQLQNYGYTF.

This clonotype was detected a few times. The chain carries TRBV9 and TRBJ2-5; TRBD1 aligns across 9 bases. With V trimmed by 0 bases and J by 2 bases, 2 bases remained unmatched. This CDR3 is built from 15 residues. Germline CDR1 and CDR2: SGDLS and YYNGEE. Here the CDR3 reads CASSVDGTGQETQYF. The CDR3 DNA reads as TGTGCCAGCAGCGTAGATGGGACAGGGCAAGAGACCCAGTACTTC.

This clonotype was seen more than once but under ten times. The V and J genes are TRBV7-2 and TRBJ2-3, with D uncertain. The CDR3 is made up of 14 amino acids. Germline assignment: CDR1 SGHTA and CDR2 FQGNSA. The V end lost 2 bases, the J end lost 3 bases, and 9 bases lay between the germline ends. The CDR3 nucleotides read TGTGCCAGCAGCTTACCCCCCGGGACAGATACGCAGTATTTT. Protein product: CASSLPPGTDTQYF.

This clonotype has ten or more counts. The chain combines TRBV7-2 with TRBJ1-1; 9 nucleotides agree with TRBD1. Per the germline V gene, CDR1 is SGHTA and CDR2 is FQGNSA. Trimming cost V 5 bases and J 5 bases; bases outside gene matches: 9. The length of the CDR3 is 15 residues. DNA for the CDR3: TGTGCCAGCAGCCCCCAACAGGGGGCCTTTACTGAAGCTTTCTTT. Translating it yields CASSPQQGAFTEAFF. The variable domain in full, with the rest retrieved from reference TRBV7-2 and TRBJ1-1, is GAGVSQSPSNKVTEKGKDVELRCDPISGHTALYWYRQSLGQGLEFLIYFQGNSAPDKSGLPSDRFSAERTGGSVSTLTIQRTQQEDSAVYLCASSPQQGAFTEAFFGQGTRLTVV.

This clonotype was observed at least ten times. The chain joins TRBV7-9 to TRBJ2-6, with D maybe TRBD2 (5 bases). V was cut by 4 bases and J by 0 bases, with 16 bases left in between. The CDR3 totals 18 residues. Germline V gene lookup returns CDR1 SEHNR and CDR2 FQNEAQ (reference sequence). The CDR3 bases are TGTGCCAGCAGCTGGACTCGAGGACGGGGCTCTGGGGCCAACGTCCTGACTTTC. Residues: CASSWTRGRGSGANVLTF.